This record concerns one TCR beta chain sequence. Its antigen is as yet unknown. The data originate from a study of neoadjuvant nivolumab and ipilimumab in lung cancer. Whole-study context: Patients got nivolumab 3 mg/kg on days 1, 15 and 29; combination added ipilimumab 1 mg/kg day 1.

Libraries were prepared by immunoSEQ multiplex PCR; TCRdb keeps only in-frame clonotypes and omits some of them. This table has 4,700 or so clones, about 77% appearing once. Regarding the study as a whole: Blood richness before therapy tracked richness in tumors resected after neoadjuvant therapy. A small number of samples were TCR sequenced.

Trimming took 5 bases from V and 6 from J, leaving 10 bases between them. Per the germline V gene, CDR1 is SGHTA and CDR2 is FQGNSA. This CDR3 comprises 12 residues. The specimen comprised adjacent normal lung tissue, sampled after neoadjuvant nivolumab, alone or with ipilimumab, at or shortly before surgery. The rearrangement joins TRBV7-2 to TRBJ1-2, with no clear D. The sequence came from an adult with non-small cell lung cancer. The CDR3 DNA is TGTGCCAGCAGCCCACGGTCGGATGGCTACACCTTC. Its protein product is CASSPRSDGYTF.